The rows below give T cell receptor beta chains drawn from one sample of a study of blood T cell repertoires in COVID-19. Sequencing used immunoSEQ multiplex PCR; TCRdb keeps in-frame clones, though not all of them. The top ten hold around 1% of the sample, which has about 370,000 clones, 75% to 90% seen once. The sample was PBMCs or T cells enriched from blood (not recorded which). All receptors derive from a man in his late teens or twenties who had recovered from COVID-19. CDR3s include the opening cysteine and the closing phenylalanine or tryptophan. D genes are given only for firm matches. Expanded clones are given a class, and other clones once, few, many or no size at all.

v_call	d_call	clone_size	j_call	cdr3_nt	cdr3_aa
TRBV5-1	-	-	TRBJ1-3	TGCGCCAGCTCCCTCGAATATGAGGGAAACACCATATATTTT	CASSLEYEGNTIYF
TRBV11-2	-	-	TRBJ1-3	TGTGCCAGCAGCAACAGGGTCGGGTACGGAAACACCATATATTTT	CASSNRVGYGNTIYF
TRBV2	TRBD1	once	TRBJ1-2	TGTGCCAGCACCGTGGACAGGAACCACTATGGCTACACCTTC	CASTVDRNHYGYTF
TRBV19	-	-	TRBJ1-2	TGTGCCAGTAGTACGAGTAACTATGGCTACACCTTC	CASSTSNYGYTF
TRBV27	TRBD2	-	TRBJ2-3	TGTGCCAGCAGTTTAAGTAGCGGGAGCACAGATACGCAGTATTTT	CASSLSSGSTDTQYF
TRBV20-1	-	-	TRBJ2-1	TGCAGTGCTAGTGGGGGAGCCAACAATGAGCAGTTCTTC	CSASGGANNEQFF
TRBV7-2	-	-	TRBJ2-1	TGTGCCAGCAGCTCACAGGGTAGGTCCTACAATGAGCAGTTCTTC	CASSSQGRSYNEQFF
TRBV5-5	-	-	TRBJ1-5	TGTGCCAGCAGCTTGGCGGGGGAGGACCATCAGCCCCAGCATTTT	CASSLAGEDHQPQHF
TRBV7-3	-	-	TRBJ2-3	TGTGCCAGCAGCTCCAGGGCTTCGTGGGATACGCAGTATTTT	CASSSRASWDTQYF
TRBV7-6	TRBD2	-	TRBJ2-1	TGTGCCAGCAGCTTAGAGCTAGCGGGATTGTACAATGAGCAGTTCTTC	CASSLELAGLYNEQFF
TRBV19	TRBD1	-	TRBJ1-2	TGTGCCAGTAGTATATATAACCAGGGGGACTATGGCTACACCTTC	CASSIYNQGDYGYTF
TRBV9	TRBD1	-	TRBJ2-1	TGTGCCAGCAGCGTAGCTACGTTGAGACAGGGGGCCTACAATGAGCAGTTCTTC	CASSVATLRQGAYNEQFF
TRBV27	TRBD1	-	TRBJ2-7	TGTGCCAGCAGTTTTACCGGGACAGTACCCTACGAGCAGTACTTC	CASSFTGTVPYEQYF
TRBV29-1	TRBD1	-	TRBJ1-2	TGCAGCGTTACTACCGGGACAGGGTATGGCTACACCTTC	CSVTTGTGYGYTF
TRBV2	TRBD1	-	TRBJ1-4	TGTGCCAGCAGTATACAGGGGGCGTTCGAAAAACTGTTTTTT	CASSIQGAFEKLFF
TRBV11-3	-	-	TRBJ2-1	TGTGCCAGCAGCTCTCCCGGGACATCCTACAATGAGCAGTTCTTC	CASSSPGTSYNEQFF
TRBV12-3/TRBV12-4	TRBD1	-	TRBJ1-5	TGTGCCAGCAGTTTAGACAGGGGCCAGCCCCAGCATTTT	CASSLDRGQPQHF
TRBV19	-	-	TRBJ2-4	TGTGCCAGTAGTGCCCCGGGGATGGAAAACATTCAGTACTTC	CASSAPGMENIQYF
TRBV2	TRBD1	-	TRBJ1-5	TGTGCCAGCCTGCCCGGGACAGGAGGCAATCAGCCCCAGCATTTT	CASLPGTGGNQPQHF
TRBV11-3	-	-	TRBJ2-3	TGTGCCAGCAGCTTAGAGGGAGTAGGCACAGATACGCAGTATTTT	CASSLEGVGTDTQYF
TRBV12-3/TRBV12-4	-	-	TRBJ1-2	TGTGCCAGCAGTTTAATCCGGGGCTATGGCTACACCTTC	CASSLIRGYGYTF
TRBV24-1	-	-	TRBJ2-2	TGTGCCACCAGTGAACGACAGGGAGGGAACACCGGGGAGCTGTTTTTT	CATSERQGGNTGELFF
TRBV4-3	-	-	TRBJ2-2	TGCGCCAGCAGCCAAGATGGTAGTAGAGGAGCGTCGAACACCGGGGAGCTGTTTTTT	CASSQDGSRGASNTGELFF
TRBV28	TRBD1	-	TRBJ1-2	TGTGCCAGCAGTGACAGGGCGTATGGCTACACCTTC	CASSDRAYGYTF
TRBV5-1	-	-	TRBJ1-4	TGCGCCAGCAGCTCGGCAGGACTTAATGAAAAACTGTTTTTT	CASSSAGLNEKLFF
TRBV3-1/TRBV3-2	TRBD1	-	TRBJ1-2	TGTGCCAGCAGCCCTGACAGGGACCTCTATGGCTACACCTTC	CASSPDRDLYGYTF
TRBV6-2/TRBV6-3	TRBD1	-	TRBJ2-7	TGTGCCAGCAGTTACCGAAACGGACAGGGTGTCTCCTACGAGCAGTACTTC	CASSYRNGQGVSYEQYF
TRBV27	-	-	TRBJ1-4	TGTGCCAGCAGTGACTTAGGTGGCGAAAAACTGTTTTTT	CASSDLGGEKLFF
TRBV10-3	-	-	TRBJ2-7	TGTGCCATCAGTGAGTCGAGTGGTTTACCGAACGAGCAGTACTTC	CAISESSGLPNEQYF
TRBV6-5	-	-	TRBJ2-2	TGTGCCAGCAGGTCGGACAACGCGAACACCGGGGAGCTGTTTTTT	CASRSDNANTGELFF
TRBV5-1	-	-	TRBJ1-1	TGCGCCAGCAGCTTGGGTGGGGGCTACACTGAAGCTTTCTTT	CASSLGGGYTEAFF
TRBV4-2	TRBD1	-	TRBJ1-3	TGTGCCAGCAGTCTTGCCAGGGGGGTTGGAAACACCATATATTTT	CASSLARGVGNTIYF
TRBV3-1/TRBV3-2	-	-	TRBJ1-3	TGTGCCAGCAGCCAAGTTTTAGGGGTGGACACCATATATTTT	CASSQVLGVDTIYF